Each of the 22 T cell receptor beta chains below was sequenced from the same sample in a study of T-cell reconstitution after alpha-beta-depleted transplantation in children. Using unique molecular identifiers, the investigators prepared the TCRbeta library. TCRdb re-analysed the PCR reads in MiXCR, keeping a single row per CDR3 protein. The top ten clones hold 25% to 30% of a sample with 440,000 or so distinct CDR3 sequences, 43% of them seen once. This material consisted of PBMCs, taken before TCRalphabeta/CD19-depleted stem cell transplant. The source of these receptors is a girl aged 2-10 years with aplastic anemia, due to receive a stem cell transplant.

This clonotype came up many times. The CDR3 DNA sequence: TGTGCCAGCAGCGAGGGCTACGAGCAGTACTTC. It yields the protein CASSEGYEQYF. V usage is TRBV7-2 and J usage is TRBJ2-7; possibly TRBD2 for D (5 bases). CDR3 length: 11 amino acids. Germline V gives CDR1 SGHTA, CDR2 FQGNSA. V shed 5 bases and J shed 3 bases, with 5 bases lying between them.

V usage is TRBV5-5 and J usage is TRBJ1-4, with D perhaps matching TRBD1 (5 bases). There are 14 residues in the CDR3. The germline gives CDR1 SGHKS, CDR2 YYEKEE (reference sequence). Trimming took off 4 bases at V and 8 bases at J, with 15 bases between the two ends. The CDR3 loop reads CASSLGQEREKLFF. Here the CDR3 DNA reads TGTGCCAGCAGCCTAGGACAAGAACGCGAAAAACTGTTTTTT.

This rearrangement joins TRBV5-1 to TRBJ2-3; the D call may be TRBD1 or TRBD2 (5 bases each). Looked up from germline, CDR1 is SGHRS and CDR2 is YFSETQ. The germline V and J ends were trimmed by 7 bases and 6 bases, with 18 bases remaining between them. CDR3 length: 14 amino acids. CDR3 protein: CASLAGALSDTQYF. Here the CDR3 DNA reads TGCGCCAGCCTCGCCGGGGCCTTATCGGATACGCAGTATTTT.

Ten or more counts support this clonotype. CDR3 bases: TGTGCCAGCAGCTCCCGGGACAGGGGCACCGGGGAGCTGTTTTTT. This codes for CASSSRDRGTGELFF. The chain couples TRBV11-3 to TRBJ2-2, with 10 bases identical to TRBD1. The V gene end was trimmed by 4 bases and the J gene end by 4 bases; junction bases not matched to a gene: 3. The length of the CDR3 is 15 residues. Germline V lookup: CDR1 SGHNT, CDR2 YENEEA.

V usage is TRBV4-2 and J usage is TRBJ2-3, with 12 bases identical to TRBD2. The junction had 8 bases not matched to a gene; V was cut back by 1 base and J by 6 bases. Per germline, CDR1 LGHNA and CDR2 YNFKEQ. This CDR3 has 17 residues. CDR3 protein: CASSQGPSGGAFDTQYF. Here the CDR3 DNA reads TGTGCCAGCAGCCAAGGACCTAGCGGGGGGGCCTTCGATACGCAGTATTTT.

This clonotype was counted ten times or more. The J gene is TRBJ2-3, the V gene TRBV12-3 or TRBV12-4; D remains ambiguous. This CDR3 spans 13 amino acids. V was pared by 2 bases and J by 5 bases, with 8 bases between. This chain's CDR3 is CASSLSIKDTQYF. CDR3 in DNA: TGTGCCAGCAGTTTATCAATAAAAGATACGCAGTATTTT.

Many counts were recorded for this clonotype. This chain uses TRBV5-1 with TRBJ2-3, with D possibly being TRBD1 or TRBD2 (6 bases each). Per germline, CDR1 SGHRS and CDR2 YFSETQ. Between the trimmed V and J ends, which lost 1 base and 6 bases, there was a span of 12 bases. The CDR3 totals 14 residues. Written as DNA, the CDR3 is TGCGCCAGCAGCTTGTTCGGAGGGGGGGATACGCAGTATTTT. This encodes CASSLFGGGDTQYF.

The rearrangement joins TRBV20-1 to TRBJ2-3; 10 bases map to TRBD2. J was trimmed by 4 bases and V by 7 bases; bases with no gene match: 8. CDR3 length: 14 residues. Per the germline V gene, CDR1 is DFQATT and CDR2 is SNEGSKA (reference sequence). The DNA for the CDR3 is TGCAGTGTCCGAGCGGGAGGGCCGTCAGATACGCAGTATTTT. It is translated as CSVRAGGPSDTQYF.

The chain carries TRBV10-3 and TRBJ2-1, with 7 positions matching TRBD2. V was clipped by 5 bases and J by 7 bases; unmatched bases: 11. The CDR3 totals 15 residues. Germline assignment: CDR1 ENHRY and CDR2 SYGVKD. The CDR3 DNA follows: TGTGCCATCAGTCGAGACAGCGGGGCGGGGAATGAGCAGTTCTTC. Protein: CAISRDSGAGNEQFF.

CDR3 nucleotides: TGCAGTGCCCTCTATGGCTACACCTTC. Its translation: CSALYGYTF. The V and J genes are TRBV20-1 and TRBJ1-2; D call uncertain. V lost 6 bases and J 4 bases, leaving 3 bases between the germline ends. This CDR3 is 9 amino acids long. Germline loops: CDR1 DFQATT, CDR2 SNEGSKA (reference sequence).

Ten or more counts support this clonotype. The CDR3: CSANDRLHYEQYF. CDR3 in DNA: TGCAGTGCTAATGACAGGCTTCACTACGAGCAGTACTTC. This sequence joins TRBV20-1 and TRBJ2-7; tentatively, D is TRBD1 (6 bases). Germline loops: CDR1 DFQATT, CDR2 SNEGSKA (reference sequence). The CDR3 runs 13 residues. The germline V and J ends were trimmed by 4 bases and 3 bases, with 13 bases remaining between them.

This clonotype has only a few counts. The CDR3 sequence: CASSLGTAYTEAFF. The CDR3 nucleotides read TGCGCCAGCAGCCTGGGGACAGCCTACACTGAAGCTTTCTTT. The rearrangement links TRBV5-1 to TRBJ1-1; TRBD1 matches 7 bases. V trimming: 4 bases; J trimming: 3 bases; junction bases outside the gene matches: 6. This CDR3 is built from 14 residues. Germline V lookup: CDR1 SGHRS, CDR2 YFSETQ.

This clonotype was counted many times. The chain recombines TRBV9 with TRBJ2-1, with 11 bases identical to TRBD2. From germline, CDR1 is SGDLS and CDR2 YYNGEE. The CDR3 sequence is 18 residues long. With V trimmed by 2 bases and J by 9 bases, 16 bases remained unmatched. The chain's CDR3 is CASSVFGVGSGRGIEQFF. The CDR3 bases are TGTGCCAGCAGCGTCTTTGGTGTTGGTAGCGGGAGGGGGATTGAGCAGTTCTTC.

This clonotype is a singleton in its sample. The rearrangement links TRBV5-1 to TRBJ2-3; tentative D call: TRBD1 (5 bases). Trimming cost V 0 bases and J 3 bases, with 11 bases left between them. This CDR3 has 15 residues. Germline CDR1 is SGHRS and CDR2 is YFSETQ. CDR3 residues: CASSLEGVDTDTQYF. The CDR3 DNA sequence: TGCGCCAGCAGCTTGGAAGGGGTCGATACAGATACGCAGTATTTT.

This chain joins TRBV20-1 and TRBJ1-1, with D uncertain. The CDR3 sequence is 15 residues long. V dropped 0 bases and J dropped 1 base, with 12 bases sitting between them. Germline assignment: CDR1 DFQATT and CDR2 SNEGSKA (reference sequence). CDR3 sequence reads: CSARDIPGRNTEAFF. CDR3 nucleotide sequence: TGCAGTGCTAGAGATATCCCGGGCCGGAACACTGAAGCTTTCTTT.

This chain uses TRBV2 with TRBJ2-2; D is possibly TRBD1 (5 bases). Trimming took 2 bases from V and 0 from J, leaving 10 bases between them. The CDR3 has 16 residues. The V gene's germline CDR1 is SNHLY and CDR2 FYNNEI. The CDR3 DNA is TGTGCCAGCAGTGAAAACGGCAGGGCGAACACCGGGGAGCTGTTTTTT. It is translated as CASSENGRANTGELFF.

V usage is TRBV4-1 and J usage is TRBJ2-1; 11 nucleotides align to TRBD2. With V trimmed by 3 bases and J by 1 base, 2 bases remained unmatched. The CDR3 has 16 residues. CDR1 and CDR2 from the germline V gene are MGHRA and YSYEKL. CDR3 in amino acids: CASSHRLAGSYNEQFF. The CDR3 DNA is TGCGCCAGCAGCCATAGACTAGCGGGATCCTACAATGAGCAGTTCTTC.

The sample holds a few counts of this clonotype. This chain uses TRBV7-9 with TRBJ2-4; tentatively, D is TRBD1 (6 bases). The CDR3 sequence is 12 residues long. From germline, CDR1 is SEHNR and CDR2 FQNEAQ (reference sequence). Trimming took 1 base from V and 13 from J, leaving 11 bases between them. For the CDR3, the DNA is TGTGCCAGCAGCTTAGTGCAGACAGGCCAGTACTTC. It specifies CASSLVQTGQYF.

The J gene is TRBJ2-7, the V gene TRBV20-1, with D hard to call. The CDR3 has 14 amino acids. Trimming pared 0 bases from V and 2 bases from J, leaving 11 bases between. Germline V gene data show CDR1 as DFQATT and CDR2 as SNEGSKA (reference sequence). The CDR3, as DNA: TGCAGTGCTAGAGATACCCACAGCACCTACGAGCAGTACTTC. This translates into CSARDTHSTYEQYF.

This chain connects TRBV5-1 to TRBJ2-5; maybe TRBD1 (5 bases). The CDR3 sequence is 12 residues long. Germline CDR1 is SGHRS and CDR2 is YFSETQ. The V and J ends lost 4 bases and 5 bases respectively, with 9 bases between them. The CDR3 DNA reads TGCGCCAGCAGCCTGACAGTGGAGACCCAGTACTTC. Translating it yields CASSLTVETQYF.

This sequence joins TRBV5-1 and TRBJ2-7; tentative D call: TRBD1 (5 bases). In germline, CDR1 is SGHRS, CDR2 YFSETQ. V was clipped by 1 base and J by 5 bases, with 22 bases between them. CDR3 size: 17 residues. As DNA, the CDR3 is TGCGCCAGCAGCTTGCCTATCAATATGGGGCTTCAGGACGAGCAGTACTTC. This encodes CASSLPINMGLQDEQYF.

The chain employs TRBV9 and TRBJ1-3, with D unclear. V lost 1 base and J lost 0, with 2 bases in between. The CDR3 extends over 13 amino acids. CDR1 and CDR2 from the germline V gene are SGDLS and YYNGEE. The CDR3 nucleotides are TGTGCCAGCAGCGTACACTCTGGAAACACCATATATTTT. Protein sequence: CASSVHSGNTIYF.